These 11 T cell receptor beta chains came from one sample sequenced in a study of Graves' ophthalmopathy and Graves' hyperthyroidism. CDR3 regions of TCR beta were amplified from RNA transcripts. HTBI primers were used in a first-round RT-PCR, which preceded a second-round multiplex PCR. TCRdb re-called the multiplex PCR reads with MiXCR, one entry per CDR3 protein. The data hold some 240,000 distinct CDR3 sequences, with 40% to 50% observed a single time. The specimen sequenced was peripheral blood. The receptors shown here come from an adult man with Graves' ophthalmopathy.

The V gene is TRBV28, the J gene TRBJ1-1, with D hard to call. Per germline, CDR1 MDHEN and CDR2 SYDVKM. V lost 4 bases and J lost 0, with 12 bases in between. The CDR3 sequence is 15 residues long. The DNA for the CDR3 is TGTGCCAGCAGTTCAGACGGATTCATGAACACTGAAGCTTTCTTT. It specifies CASSSDGFMNTEAFF.

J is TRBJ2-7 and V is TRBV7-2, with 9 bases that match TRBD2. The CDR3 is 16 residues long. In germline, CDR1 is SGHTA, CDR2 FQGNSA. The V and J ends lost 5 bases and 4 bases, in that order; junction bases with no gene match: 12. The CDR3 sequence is CASSTPTSGALYEQYF. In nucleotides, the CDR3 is TGTGCCAGCAGCACCCCGACTAGCGGAGCCTTATACGAGCAGTACTTC.

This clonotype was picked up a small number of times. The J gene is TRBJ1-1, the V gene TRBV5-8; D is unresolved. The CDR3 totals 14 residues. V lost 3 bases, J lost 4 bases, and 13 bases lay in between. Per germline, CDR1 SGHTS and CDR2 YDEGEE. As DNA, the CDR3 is TGTGCCAGCAGCTCCCCCAAGCGCGTCACTGAAGCTTTCTTT. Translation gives CASSSPKRVTEAFF.

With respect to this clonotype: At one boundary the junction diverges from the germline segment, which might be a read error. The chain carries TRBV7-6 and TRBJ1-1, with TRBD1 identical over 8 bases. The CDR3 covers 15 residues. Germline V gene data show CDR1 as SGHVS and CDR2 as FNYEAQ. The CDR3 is CASSQFQGAGTEAFF. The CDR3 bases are TGCGCCAGCAGCCAATTTCAGGGGGCAGGCACTGAAGCTTTCTTT.

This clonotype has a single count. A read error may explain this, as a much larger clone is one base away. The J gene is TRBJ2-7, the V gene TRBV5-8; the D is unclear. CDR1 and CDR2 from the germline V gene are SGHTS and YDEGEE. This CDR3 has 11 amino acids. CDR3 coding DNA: TGTGCCAGCAGCTTAGGGCTAGGGCAGTGCTTC. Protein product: CASSLGLGQCF.

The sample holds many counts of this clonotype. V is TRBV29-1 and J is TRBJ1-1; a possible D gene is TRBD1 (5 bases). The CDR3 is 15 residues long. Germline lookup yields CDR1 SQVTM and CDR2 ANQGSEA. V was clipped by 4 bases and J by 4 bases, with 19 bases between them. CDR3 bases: TGCAGCGTTGCTTCGGTGGCAGGGACGACCACTGAAGCTTTCTTT. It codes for CSVASVAGTTTEAFF.

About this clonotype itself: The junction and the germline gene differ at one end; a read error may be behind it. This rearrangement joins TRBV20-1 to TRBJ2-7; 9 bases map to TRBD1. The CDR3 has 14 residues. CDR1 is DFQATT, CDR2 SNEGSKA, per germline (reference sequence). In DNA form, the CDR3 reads TGCAGTGCCCCTTCCGGGACAGGGTACTACGAGCAGTACTTT. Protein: CSAPSGTGYYEQYF.

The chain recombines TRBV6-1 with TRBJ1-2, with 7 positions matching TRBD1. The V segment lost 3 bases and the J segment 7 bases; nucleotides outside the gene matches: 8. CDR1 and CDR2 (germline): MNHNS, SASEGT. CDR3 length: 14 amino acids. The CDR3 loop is CASSEREQGFGYTF. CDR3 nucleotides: TGTGCCAGCAGTGAGCGGGAACAGGGGTTTGGCTACACCTTC.

The CDR3 loop reads CASTQKGQGQETQYF. The DNA for the CDR3 is TGCGCCAGCACCCAGAAGGGACAGGGCCAAGAGACCCAGTACTTC. The genes are TRBV4-1 and TRBJ2-5, with TRBD1 identical over 9 bases. Germline-derived CDR1 and CDR2 are MGHRA and YSYEKL. The CDR3 covers 15 residues. J was trimmed by 1 base and V by 7 bases; bases with no gene match: 7.

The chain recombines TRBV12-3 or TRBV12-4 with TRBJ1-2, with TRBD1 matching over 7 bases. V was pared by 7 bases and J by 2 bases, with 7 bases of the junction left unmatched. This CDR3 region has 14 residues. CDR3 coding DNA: TGTGCCAGCAATGCCGGGACAGTCAACTATGGCTACACCTTC. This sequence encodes CASNAGTVNYGYTF.

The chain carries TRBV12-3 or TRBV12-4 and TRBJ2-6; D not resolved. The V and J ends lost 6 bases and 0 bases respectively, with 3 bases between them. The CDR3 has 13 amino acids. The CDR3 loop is CASRPSGANVLTF. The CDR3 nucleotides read TGTGCCAGCAGACCCTCTGGGGCCAACGTCCTGACTTTC.